This TCR beta chain was documented in a study of blood T cell repertoires in COVID-19 (dated by TCRdb to 2018 to 2021). The study in broad terms: The collaborator samples originated in the United States, Italy and Spain and spanned the acute and convalescent phases of COVID-19. The repertoires were made available in a free public database intended to serve as a resource for research on the immune response to SARS-CoV-2. Samples came from the ongoing ImmuneRACE study (first 160 participants) plus 1,254 subjects from 6 global collaborators. Sample metadata almost always included a de-identified subject ID, COVID-19 status, age in years and sex. The material from the prospective study consisted of cDNA or gDNA derived from T cells, B-cell-depleted T cells, or PBMCs. Where HLA class I and class II types were available, the types were taken from metadata supplied by the sample provider, not from assay-based typing. Subjects who had been exposed to COVID-19, were actively infected with it, or had recovered from it provided the deeply sampled blood TCRbeta repertoires that made up the dataset.

The collaborating institutions used their own protocols to collect whole blood in K2EDTA tubes. For TCRbeta analysis, collaborator samples were shipped as frozen whole blood, as isolated PBMCs, or as DNA extracted from either sample type. This clone was recorded a few times. Its antigen is currently not known. Base qualities are not recorded, but no much larger clone differs from it by a single base. According to the germline V gene, CDR1 reads LGHNT and CDR2 reads FRNRAP. Deletion took 1 base off V and 0 bases off J, with a span of 12 bases between the germline ends. The CDR3, cysteine through phenylalanine, is 16 amino acids long. Solely the CDR3 DNA is kept, with 48 bases framed from the first base. The immunoSEQ Assay, a bias-controlled multiplex PCR, was used to amplify TCRbeta CDR3 regions from genomic DNA. For the original study's pipeline: Within the assay, amplification of reference gene primers was used to estimate how many nucleated cells each sample contained. To quantify the absolute abundance of each unique TCRbeta CDR3 rearrangement, sequence reads were collapsed and filtered. For each sample, productive Simpson clonality was calculated as the square root of Simpson's diversity index over productive rearrangements. TCRdb took this table from immuneACCESS and kept in-frame rearrangements with V and J called. Such tables lack part of the clones; where checked against another copy, unresolved V genes explain under half of the gap, and the rest is unexplained. The V and J calls and clone size come from that table; D and trimming were worked out from the DNA. For this sample the table gives just over 95,000 clones, of which about 80% were detected only once. The ten largest clonotypes hold about 4.3% of the sample.

What the work shows at the level of the full study, not this receptor alone: The quantity of clinical and demographic metadata differed by source and by participant and was supplied without curation.

The specimen sequenced was peripheral blood. This sequence uses TRBV12-5 and TRBJ1-1; a weak D assignment points to TRBD1 (5 bases agree). The origin of this receptor is a man aged 55 to 69 with acute or convalescent COVID-19. The CDR3 is CASGLGQGGMNTEAFF. The DNA sequence is given as TGTGCTAGTGGTTTGGGGCAGGGAGGGATGAACACTGAAGCTTTCTTT.